A single count supports the clone carrying this T cell receptor beta chain. The antigen is undetermined. These data originate in a study of blood T cells in healthy people across ages. Study conclusions and caveats: The diversity estimates, figures obtained from one million T cells, were considered underestimates. Strong correlation linked observed beta diversity and percent naive T cells.

This CDR3 is 17 amino acids long. Germline V gene lookup returns CDR1 DFQATT and CDR2 SNEGSKA (reference sequence). V was clipped by 2 bases and J by 7 bases; unmatched bases: 18. The authors ran a second PCR of 7 to 11 cycles using a sample-barcoded 5' primer and a J-beta primer mix. One entry per CDR3 protein, called by TCRdb with MiXCR from the 5' RACE reads. The repertoire has hundreds of thousands of distinct CDR3 sequences, around 43% of them found once; the top ten carry around 30%. Sequencing was carried out using blood. The chain links TRBV20-1 to TRBJ2-7; 9 bases fit TRBD2. This clonotype was sampled from a man older than 75 in good health. This chain's CDR3 is CSARLSGIAGDYNEQYF. The DNA for the CDR3 is TGCAGTGCTAGACTTTCAGGAATAGCGGGGGACTACAATGAGCAGTACTTC.